The next 21 T cell receptor beta chains were all read from a single sample in a study of cytomegalovirus exposure and HLA in healthy donors. The PCR was carried out with 60 Vbeta primers and 13 Jbeta primers. Method: immunoSEQ multiplex PCR; TCRdb's copy keeps in-frame clones and lacks some. Among some 150,000 clones listed, roughly four fifths were seen once. The specimen sequenced was PBMCs. Every receptor here comes from a young man in good health and CMV-seropositive.

With regard to this clone: One end of the junction does not line up with germline, which may come from a read error. The chain combines TRBV5-1 with TRBJ1-2, with D perhaps matching TRBD1 (6 bases). The CDR3 extends over 15 amino acids. CDR1 is SGHRS and CDR2 is YFSETQ in the germline V gene. CDR3 protein: CAGSLNGQLVYGYTF. The CDR3 nucleotides are TGCGCCGGCAGCTTGAATGGACAGCTCGTCTATGGCTACACCTTC. Full variable domain (rest looked up from reference TRBV5-1 and TRBJ1-2): KAGVTQTPRYLIKTRGQQVTLSCSPISGHRSVSWYQQTPGQGLQFLFEYFSETQRNKGNFPGRFSGRQFSNSRSEMNVSTLELGDSALYLCAGSLNGQLVYGYTFGSGTRLTVV.

For this clone: One end of the junction fails to match germline, which may point to a read error. V gene TRBV5-6 combines with J gene TRBJ2-6, with TRBD1 as a possible D gene (5 bases). Germline lookup yields CDR1 SGHDT and CDR2 YYEEEE. The CDR3 consists of 17 residues. The CDR3 coding sequence is TGTGCCAGCAGCTACGGGTTCCTTTACTCTGGGGCCAACGGCCTGACTTTC. It encodes CASSYGFLYSGANGLTF.

This chain connects TRBV13 to TRBJ1-1; 11 positions agree with TRBD1. V lost 5 bases to trimming and J lost 11 bases; unmatched junction nucleotides: 10. Germline V gives CDR1 PRHDT, CDR2 FYEKMQ (reference sequence). The length of the CDR3 is 14 residues. The CDR3 DNA sequence: TGTGCCAGCAGCACTCGGACAGGGGGCACGTTGGCTTTCTTT. This gives the protein CASSTRTGGTLAFF.

The V gene is TRBV19, the J gene TRBJ1-4; the match to TRBD1 covers 11 bases. J was trimmed by 7 bases and V by 5 bases; bases with no gene match: 6. Germline CDR1 LNHDA, CDR2 SQIVND (reference sequence). This CDR3 has 15 amino acids. CDR3 protein: CASSSRTGGVEKLFF. In nucleotides, the CDR3 is TGTGCCAGTAGTTCAAGGACAGGGGGCGTTGAAAAACTGTTTTTT. The full variable domain, completed using reference TRBV19 and TRBJ1-4, is DGGITQSPKYLFRKEGQNVTLSCEQNLNHDAMYWYRQDPGQGLRLIYYSQIVNDFQKGDIAEGYSVSREKKESFPLTVTSAQKNPTAFYLCASSSRTGGVEKLFFGSGTQLSVL.

The rearrangement joins TRBV18 to TRBJ2-1; D remains ambiguous. The V and J ends lost 6 bases and 4 bases respectively, with 16 bases between them. CDR1 is KGHSH and CDR2 is LQKENI in the germline V gene. The CDR3 totals 15 residues. CDR3 nucleotide sequence: TGTGCCAGCTCCCCCTCTCGGTCTCCATACAATGAGCAGTTCTTC. Protein sequence: CASSPSRSPYNEQFF.

The genes are TRBV6-5 and TRBJ1-5, with TRBD1 as a possible D gene (6 bases). The V gene's germline CDR1 is MNHEY and CDR2 SVGAGI. V was cut by 5 bases and J by 6 bases, with 14 bases left in between. This CDR3 has 14 amino acids. CDR3 region: CASSPDIGGQPQHF. The CDR3 DNA reads as TGTGCCAGCAGTCCCGATATAGGGGGTCAGCCCCAGCATTTT.

The J gene is TRBJ1-4, the V gene TRBV6-1, with unresolved D. Trimming took off 4 bases at V and 5 bases at J, with 11 bases between the two ends. The V gene's germline CDR1 is MNHNS and CDR2 SASEGT. This CDR3 is built from 14 residues. CDR3 nucleotides: TGTGCCAGCAGTGGTGGAGGAGGCAATGAAAAACTGTTTTTT. This gives the protein CASSGGGGNEKLFF.

The chain couples TRBV19 to TRBJ2-3, with 9 bases identical to TRBD2. Germline V CDR1 and CDR2: LNHDA, SQIVND (reference sequence). The CDR3 covers 21 residues. V lost 5 bases and J lost 2; bases outside the gene matches: 23. The CDR3 DNA reads as TGTGCCAGTAGTCCTACTCCCGGGACCAGCGGGAGGCCCGAGTACACAGATACGCAGTATTTT. The encoded protein is CASSPTPGTSGRPEYTDTQYF.

This clone was seen more than once but under ten times. The rearrangement uses TRBV28 and TRBJ1-1; D is unclear. Trimming shortened V by 6 bases and J by 2 bases, and 13 bases separated the two germline ends. There are 14 residues in the CDR3. CDR1 and CDR2 from the germline V gene are MDHEN and SYDVKM. CDR3 residues: CASSPSSLNTEAFF. The DNA for the CDR3 is TGTGCCAGCAGCCCAAGTAGTCTTAACACTGAAGCTTTCTTT. The variable domain in full, completed from reference TRBV28 and TRBJ1-1, reads DVKVTQSSRYLVKRTGEKVFLECVQDMDHENMFWYRQDPGLGLRLIYFSYDVKMKEKGDIPEGYSVSREKKERFSLILESASTNQTSMYLCASSPSSLNTEAFFGQGTRLTVV.

The genes are TRBV4-1 and TRBJ2-1, with 8 nucleotides matching TRBD2. CDR1 MGHRA and CDR2 YSYEKL come from the germline V gene. The CDR3 has 17 residues. J gave up 6 bases and V 0 bases, and 10 bases lay outside the gene matches. In DNA, the CDR3 is TGCGCCAGCAGCCAAGATGAGCAGCGGGAGAGATCCAATGAGCAGTTCTTC. It yields the protein CASSQDEQRERSNEQFF.

V is TRBV13 and J is TRBJ2-4; 7 bases line up with TRBD2. The trim removed 1 base at V and 5 bases at J, leaving 2 bases unmatched. The CDR3 contains 14 residues. CDR1 PRHDT and CDR2 FYEKMQ come from the germline V gene (reference sequence). The CDR3 spells CASSLASGENIQYF. The DNA of the CDR3 is TGTGCCAGCAGCTTAGCTAGCGGTGAAAACATTCAGTACTTC.

The chain carries TRBV7-9 and TRBJ1-5; the match to TRBD1 covers 8 bases. V shed 4 bases and J 0 bases; nucleotides not matched to a gene: 11. The CDR3 is 18 amino acids. From germline, CDR1 is SEHNR and CDR2 FQNEAQ (reference sequence). The CDR3 DNA reads as TGTGCCAGCAGCTCTGACAGGGGCGAGTTTATTAGCAATCAGCCCCAGCATTTT. Protein sequence: CASSSDRGEFISNQPQHF.

This chain joins TRBV10-3 and TRBJ1-5; 8 nucleotides line up with TRBD1. The V and J ends lost 4 bases and 3 bases, in that order; junction bases with no gene match: 2. The CDR3 totals 14 residues. Looked up from germline, CDR1 is ENHRY and CDR2 is SYGVKD. The CDR3 reads CAISGGQANQPQHF. The CDR3 nucleotides read TGTGCCATCAGTGGGGGACAGGCCAATCAGCCCCAGCATTTT.

The V call is TRBV19, the J call TRBJ2-3, with 10 bases matching TRBD2. Germline V gene data show CDR1 as LNHDA and CDR2 as SQIVND (reference sequence). Trimming removed 6 bases from V and 5 bases from J; junction bases left unmatched: 8. This CDR3 is built from 15 residues. The CDR3 DNA is TGTGCCAGTAGGCTAGCGGGGGCCCGGCGAGATACGCAGTATTTT. Protein sequence: CASRLAGARRDTQYF.

V is TRBV7-9 and J is TRBJ1-2, with TRBD1 identical over 8 bases. Per germline, CDR1 SEHNR and CDR2 FQNEAQ (reference sequence). This CDR3 has 16 residues. V was pared by 5 bases and J by 7 bases, with 15 bases of the junction left unmatched. The CDR3 region is CASSAPTGAGFSGYTF. The CDR3 DNA follows: TGTGCCAGCAGCGCCCCGACAGGGGCCGGATTCTCTGGCTACACCTTC.

This clone has a single count. This sequence joins TRBV6-5 and TRBJ2-5, with D perhaps TRBD2 (6 bases). The CDR3 is 15 residues long. Trimming stripped 5 bases from V and 4 bases from J, with 17 bases between. In germline, CDR1 is MNHEY, CDR2 SVGAGI. In nucleotides, the CDR3 is TGTGCCAGCAGTAAATCTCAGAGGGGAGGAGAGACCCAGTACTTC. It translates to CASSKSQRGGETQYF.

The gene calls are TRBV5-8 and TRBJ2-7; 9 bases align to TRBD1. From germline, CDR1 is SGHTS and CDR2 YDEGEE. The V and J ends lost 0 bases and 2 bases, in that order; junction bases with no gene match: 3. The CDR3 contains 15 residues. The CDR3: CASSLAGTGTYEQYF. CDR3 coding DNA: TGTGCCAGCAGCTTGGCTGGGACAGGGACCTACGAGCAGTACTTC.

This clone was detected a few times. This rearrangement joins TRBV28 to TRBJ1-2; D may be TRBD1 (5 bases). V was pared by 2 bases and J by 4 bases, with 14 bases between. The CDR3 is made up of 15 amino acids. The germline CDR1 and CDR2 sequences are MDHEN and SYDVKM. CDR3 coding DNA: TGTGCCAGCAGTTTAGTACAGGTCGGTGCCTATGGCTACACCTTC. Translated: CASSLVQVGAYGYTF.

This chain links TRBV19 with TRBJ2-3; 10 bases align to TRBD2. The CDR3 runs to 15 residues. V was clipped by 4 bases and J by 4 bases; unmatched bases: 5. Germline V gene lookup returns CDR1 LNHDA and CDR2 SQIVND (reference sequence). The CDR3 nucleotides are TGTGCCAGTAGTACCAGCGGGGGGGCATCAGATACGCAGTATTTT. Translated, it gives CASSTSGGASDTQYF.

DNA for the CDR3: TGTGCCAGCAGCCTGTCAACTCTAGCGGGAGAGGGAAAGACCCAGTACTTC. This sequence encodes CASSLSTLAGEGKTQYF. The chain combines TRBV11-3 with TRBJ2-5; 10 bases are a match to TRBD2. CDR3 length: 17 amino acids. The V gene end was trimmed by 5 bases and the J gene end by 6 bases; junction bases not matched to a gene: 15. Germline CDR1 reads SGHNT; CDR2 reads YENEEA.

CDR3 sequence: CATSRVSFSDTQYF. CDR3 sequence (DNA): TGTGCCACCAGCAGAGTGAGTTTCTCAGATACGCAGTATTTT. This chain connects TRBV15 to TRBJ2-3; no definite D call. Trimming removed 1 base from V and 4 bases from J, with 9 bases in between. The length of the CDR3 is 14 residues. From germline, CDR1 is LNHNV and CDR2 YYDKDF (reference sequence).